This T cell receptor (beta chain) was documented in a study of CD8 T cells in ankylosing spondylitis. This CDR3 is built from 12 residues. CDR1 is SEHNR, CDR2 FQNEAQ, per germline (reference sequence). The ends lost 5 bases at V and 5 bases at J; junction bases unmatched: 3. By quantitative 5'-RACE with molecular barcodes, the TCR beta libraries were made. One entry per CDR3 protein, called by TCRdb with MiXCR from the 5' RACE reads. The sample lists 200,000 to 300,000 distinct CDR3 sequences, around 7.8% seen once, with almost 7% in the top ten. This clonotype was counted ten times or more. What it binds is unknown. Study results and limitations: Certain motif variants had earlier appeared in reactive arthritis synovial fluid and blood. Peripheral blood held disease-linked clones only at relatively low frequency, and these were CD8+.

The sequencing sample was made of blood, either unsorted or a sorted T cell fraction (not recorded which). This chain links TRBV7-9 with TRBJ2-7; 7 nucleotides match TRBD1. This clonotype was sampled from a male donor with ankylosing spondylitis or in good health (not recorded which). CDR3 in amino acids: CASSRDSHEQYF. CDR3 sequence (DNA): TGTGCCAGCAGCCGGGACAGTCACGAGCAGTACTTC.